This T cell receptor (beta chain) was captured by sequencing in a study of shared clonotypes between healthy human individuals. For sorted subsets, 150 to 200 ng DNA per replicate equaled 30,000 or so T cell genomes. Sequencing used immunoSEQ multiplex PCR; TCRdb keeps in-frame clones, though not all of them. The data show over a million clones, 95% to 97% seen once. Memory CD4+ cells were the fraction left after CD45RA+ naive selection. This clone was seen a single time. J gave up 7 bases and V 6 bases, and 10 bases lay outside the gene matches. The CDR3 is 15 residues long. Germline loops: CDR1 MDHEN, CDR2 SYDVKM.

What was sequenced was naive CD4+ T cells sorted from blood. Subset given: CD45RA+ positively selected. The TCR comes from a young man in good health. The V gene is TRBV28, the J gene TRBJ2-3, with 10 bases identical to TRBD1. In DNA, the CDR3 is TGTGCCAGCAGAGACAGGGGGCGCAGTTTAAATACGCAGTATTTT. Translation gives CASRDRGRSLNTQYF.